These T cell receptor beta chains were read from a single sample in a study of blood T cell repertoires in COVID-19. This table comes from immunoSEQ multiplex PCR, and its TCRdb copy is limited to in-frame clones, with some not included. The sample includes 250,000 to 300,000 clones, about 90% seen only once; the top ten take 1.2%. The sample was PBMCs or T cells enriched from blood (not recorded which). The source is a human donor in a cohort exposed to, infected with or recovered from COVID-19 (not recorded which). The donor label of this sample is uncertain. CDR3s include the opening cysteine and the closing phenylalanine or tryptophan. The D gene is left open where the match is weak. The size entry is marked missing in some rows and otherwise reads once, few, many or a size class.

j_call: TRBJ2-5
v_call: TRBV5-4
clone_size: -
d_call: TRBD2
cdr3_nt: TGTGCCAGCAGCTTGGGACTAGCGGGGGGCCACCAAGAGACCCAGTACTTC
cdr3_aa: CASSLGLAGGHQETQYF

j_call: TRBJ1-1
v_call: TRBV19
clone_size: few
d_call: -
cdr3_nt: TGTGCCAGTAGTATACCGGGCGGGGACACTGAAGCTTTCTTT
cdr3_aa: CASSIPGGDTEAFF

j_call: TRBJ2-3
v_call: TRBV7-3
clone_size: once
d_call: TRBD1
cdr3_nt: TGTGCCAGCAGCTTAATGACAGGGGGTAGCACAGATACGCAGTATTTT
cdr3_aa: CASSLMTGGSTDTQYF

j_call: TRBJ2-3
v_call: TRBV6-5
clone_size: -
d_call: TRBD2
cdr3_nt: TGTGCCAGCCGACTAGCGGGGGGGTATCCAGATACGCAGTATTTT
cdr3_aa: CASRLAGGYPDTQYF

j_call: TRBJ1-1
v_call: TRBV25-1
clone_size: once
d_call: TRBD1
cdr3_nt: TGTGCCAGCTCGGACAGGGAGGCTACTGAAGCTTTCTTT
cdr3_aa: CASSDREATEAFF

j_call: TRBJ2-7
v_call: TRBV3-1/TRBV3-2
clone_size: -
d_call: TRBD2
cdr3_nt: TGTGCCAGCAGCCAGGGGGAGGGAGAGCAGTACTTC
cdr3_aa: CASSQGEGEQYF

j_call: TRBJ1-2
v_call: TRBV10-3
clone_size: -
d_call: -
cdr3_nt: TGTGCCATCAGTGAGGCTCCTGGGGGGGGCTACACCTTC
cdr3_aa: CAISEAPGGGYTF

j_call: TRBJ2-1
v_call: TRBV7-2
clone_size: -
d_call: -
cdr3_nt: TGTGCCAGCAGCCCTTTAGGTAGGAGTGAGCAGTTCTTC
cdr3_aa: CASSPLGRSEQFF

j_call: TRBJ1-1
v_call: TRBV25-1
clone_size: -
d_call: -
cdr3_nt: TGTGCCAGCGGCGAGCTAACAGCGAACACTGAAGCTTTCTTT
cdr3_aa: CASGELTANTEAFF

j_call: TRBJ1-4
v_call: TRBV7-8
clone_size: medium-sized
d_call: TRBD1
cdr3_nt: TGTGCCAGCAGCTCCAACAGGGGCCCCCTATTAAAACTGTTTTTT
cdr3_aa: CASSSNRGPLLKLFF

j_call: TRBJ1-1
v_call: TRBV5-5
clone_size: -
d_call: TRBD1
cdr3_nt: TGTGCCAGCAGCTCGACAGGGGTAGGGACTGAAGCTTTCTTT
cdr3_aa: CASSSTGVGTEAFF

j_call: TRBJ1-1
v_call: TRBV9
clone_size: -
d_call: -
cdr3_nt: TGTGCCAGCAGCCAAGGAGGAGGAACTGAAGCTTTCTTT
cdr3_aa: CASSQGGGTEAFF

j_call: TRBJ1-1
v_call: TRBV12-5
clone_size: -
d_call: -
cdr3_nt: TGTGCTAGTGGTCGGCAGGGAAACACTGAAGCTTTCTTT
cdr3_aa: CASGRQGNTEAFF

j_call: TRBJ2-3
v_call: TRBV27
clone_size: -
d_call: -
cdr3_nt: TGTGCCAGCAGTTCCACTAGCTTGGGAGATACGCAGTATTTT
cdr3_aa: CASSSTSLGDTQYF

j_call: TRBJ1-2
v_call: TRBV23-1
clone_size: few
d_call: -
cdr3_nt: TGCGCCAGCAGTCATTTCCATCTCCAGGGGCTGACTAACTATGGCTACACCTTC
cdr3_aa: CASSHFHLQGLTNYGYTF

j_call: TRBJ2-2
v_call: TRBV3-1/TRBV3-2
clone_size: -
d_call: -
cdr3_nt: TGTGCCAGCAGCCAGCTCCAGGGGTTTGCCGGGGAGCTGTTTTTT
cdr3_aa: CASSQLQGFAGELFF

j_call: TRBJ1-1
v_call: TRBV19
clone_size: once
d_call: TRBD1
cdr3_nt: TGTGCCAGTACCGAACAGGGGGCCTTCACTGAAGCTTTCTTT
cdr3_aa: CASTEQGAFTEAFF

j_call: TRBJ2-1
v_call: TRBV7-2
clone_size: -
d_call: -
cdr3_nt: TGTGCCAGCAGCTTAGGACAGGCCTCCTACAATGAGCAGTTCTTC
cdr3_aa: CASSLGQASYNEQFF

j_call: TRBJ1-2
v_call: TRBV7-2
clone_size: -
d_call: -
cdr3_nt: TGTGCCAGCACTGCCAGGGTTAACTATGGCTACACCTTC
cdr3_aa: CASTARVNYGYTF

j_call: TRBJ2-7
v_call: TRBV6-5
clone_size: -
d_call: TRBD2
cdr3_nt: TGTGCCAGCAGTTACGCGACTAGCGGGGGTGTCTACGAGCAGTACTTC
cdr3_aa: CASSYATSGGVYEQYF

j_call: TRBJ2-7
v_call: TRBV19
clone_size: -
d_call: TRBD1
cdr3_nt: TGTGCCAGTACCGAAAGGGCAGGGGGCTACGAGCAGTACTTC
cdr3_aa: CASTERAGGYEQYF

j_call: TRBJ2-3
v_call: TRBV10-3
clone_size: -
d_call: TRBD2
cdr3_nt: TGTGCCTCCACTAGCGGCAGCACAGATACGCAGTATTTT
cdr3_aa: CASTSGSTDTQYF

j_call: TRBJ1-2
v_call: TRBV6-5
clone_size: -
d_call: -
cdr3_nt: TGTGCCAGCAGTTACGGACGGGAATCATCGGGCTACACCTTC
cdr3_aa: CASSYGRESSGYTF

j_call: TRBJ1-3
v_call: TRBV5-6
clone_size: -
d_call: TRBD1
cdr3_nt: TGTGCCAGCAGCAAAAGACAGGGGAGTTACTCTGGAAACACCATATATTTT
cdr3_aa: CASSKRQGSYSGNTIYF

j_call: TRBJ2-7
v_call: TRBV5-4
clone_size: -
d_call: TRBD1
cdr3_nt: TGTGCCAGCAGCTCTCCAACCGGGACAGGGTACGACGAGCAGTACTTC
cdr3_aa: CASSSPTGTGYDEQYF

j_call: TRBJ1-3
v_call: TRBV11-2
clone_size: -
d_call: -
cdr3_nt: TGTGCCAGCAGCCCCGGGGCGCAGGGGAAAGGAAACACCATATATTTT
cdr3_aa: CASSPGAQGKGNTIYF

j_call: TRBJ2-5
v_call: TRBV29-1
clone_size: -
d_call: -
cdr3_nt: TGCAGCGTTCAAGGCGGGGGCCGCGGCATCCAAGAGACCCAGTACTTC
cdr3_aa: CSVQGGGRGIQETQYF

j_call: TRBJ1-1
v_call: TRBV27
clone_size: -
d_call: TRBD1
cdr3_nt: TGTGCCAGCAGCCTCCGGGACAGCTTTGAAGCTTTCTTT
cdr3_aa: CASSLRDSFEAFF

j_call: TRBJ1-2
v_call: TRBV7-9
clone_size: -
d_call: -
cdr3_nt: TGTGCCAGCAGCTTAGGCGGGATCGACTATGGCTACACCTTC
cdr3_aa: CASSLGGIDYGYTF

j_call: TRBJ1-6
v_call: TRBV19
clone_size: -
d_call: -
cdr3_nt: TGTGCCAGCCGAGTAGCGGTAGATAATCGCCTTGCTCCCCTCCACTTT
cdr3_aa: CASRVAVDNRLAPLHF

j_call: TRBJ2-3
v_call: TRBV25-1
clone_size: -
d_call: -
cdr3_nt: TGTGCCAGCAGCCCTATAGGAGACCTAAACCGCACAGATACGCAGTATTTT
cdr3_aa: CASSPIGDLNRTDTQYF

j_call: TRBJ1-1
v_call: TRBV12-3/TRBV12-4
clone_size: few
d_call: -
cdr3_nt: TGTGCCAGCACCCCTCTCAACACTGAAGCTTTCTTT
cdr3_aa: CASTPLNTEAFF

j_call: TRBJ2-1
v_call: TRBV2
clone_size: few
d_call: -
cdr3_nt: TGTGCCAGCAGTGTAGACAATGAGCAGTTCTTC
cdr3_aa: CASSVDNEQFF